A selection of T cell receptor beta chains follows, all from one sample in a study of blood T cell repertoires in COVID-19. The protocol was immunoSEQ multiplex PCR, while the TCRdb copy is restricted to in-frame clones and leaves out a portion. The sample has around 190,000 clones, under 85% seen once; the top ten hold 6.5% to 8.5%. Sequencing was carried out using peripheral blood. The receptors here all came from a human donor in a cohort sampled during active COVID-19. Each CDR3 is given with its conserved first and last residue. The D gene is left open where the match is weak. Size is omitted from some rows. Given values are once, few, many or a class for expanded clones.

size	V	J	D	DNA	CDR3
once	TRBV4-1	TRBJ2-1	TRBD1	TGCGCCAGCAGCCACAGACAGGGGAGCTCCTACAATGAGCAGTTCTTC	CASSHRQGSSYNEQFF
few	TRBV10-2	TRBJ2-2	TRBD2	TGCGCCAGCAGTGAGACTAGCGGGGGGACCGGGGAGCTGTTTTTT	CASSETSGGTGELFF
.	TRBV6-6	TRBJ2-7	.	TGTGCCAGCGGGGGGCCAGGGACAGCTGATTACGAGCAGTACTTC	CASGGPGTADYEQYF
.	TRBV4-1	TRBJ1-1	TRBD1	TGCGCCAGCAGCCAGGACAGGGGGGGCACTGAAGCTTTCTTT	CASSQDRGGTEAFF
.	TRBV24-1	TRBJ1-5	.	TGTGCCACCAGCTCAGTGATGCCCCCGGGAGAAGGGTTCAATCAGCCCCAGCATTTT	CATSSVMPPGEGFNQPQHF
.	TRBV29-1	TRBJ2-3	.	TGCAGCGTTGAAGTAGCAGATACGCAGTATTTT	CSVEVADTQYF
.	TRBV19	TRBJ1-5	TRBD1	TGTGCCAGTAGTATGGGACAGGGAAATCAGCCCCAGCATTTT	CASSMGQGNQPQHF
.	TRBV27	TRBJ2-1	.	TGTGCCAGCAGACCCACCTACTCCTACAATGAGCAGTTCTTC	CASRPTYSYNEQFF
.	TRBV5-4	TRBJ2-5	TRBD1	TGTGCCAGCAGACAGGGGCGTCAAGAGACCCAGTACTTC	CASRQGRQETQYF
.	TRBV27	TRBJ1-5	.	TGTGCCAGCCGGGACACACGGGGTAGCAATCAGCCCCAGCATTTT	CASRDTRGSNQPQHF
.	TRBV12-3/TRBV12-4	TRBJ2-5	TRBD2	TGTGCCAGCAGTACGGGAGGGCGGGAGACCCAGTACTTC	CASSTGGRETQYF
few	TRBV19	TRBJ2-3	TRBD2	TGTGCCAGTAGTATAAAATGGTTGGCTAGCGGGGGCACAGATACGCAGTATTTT	CASSIKWLASGGTDTQYF
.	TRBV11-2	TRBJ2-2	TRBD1	TGTGCCAGCAGCCGGACAGGGCAGGAAACCGGGGAGCTGTTTTTT	CASSRTGQETGELFF
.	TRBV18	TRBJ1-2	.	TGTGCCAGCTCACCTCCGGGACTGACTAACTATGGCTACACCTTC	CASSPPGLTNYGYTF
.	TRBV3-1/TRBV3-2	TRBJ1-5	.	TGTGCCAGCAGCCAAGGCCGGGACACCGATCAGCCCCAGCATTTT	CASSQGRDTDQPQHF
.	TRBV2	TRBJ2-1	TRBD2	TGTGCCAGCAACCACCTAGCGGGGGCCCACAATGAGCAGTTCTTC	CASNHLAGAHNEQFF
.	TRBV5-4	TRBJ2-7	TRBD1	TGTGCCAGCAGCTTGAGGACAGGGGTCTCCTACGAGCAGTACTTC	CASSLRTGVSYEQYF
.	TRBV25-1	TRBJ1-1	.	TGTGCCACCACTAAGGGAAAGGTCGAGGGCACTGAAGCTTTCTTT	CATTKGKVEGTEAFF
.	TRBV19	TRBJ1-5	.	TGTGCCAGTAGGCCGGAGACTACAGGGCTAAATCAGCCCCAGCATTTT	CASRPETTGLNQPQHF
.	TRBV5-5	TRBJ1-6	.	TGTGCCAGCAGCTTTGGAGAGGATAATTCACCCCTCCACTTT	CASSFGEDNSPLHF
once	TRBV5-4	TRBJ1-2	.	TGTGCCAGCACCGACTCCGTAAACTGGCCCTCCACGCATGGCTACACCTTC	CASTDSVNWPSTHGYTF
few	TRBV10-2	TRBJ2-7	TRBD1	TGCGCCAGCCAGGACAGGAGGATTTACGAGCAGTACTTC	CASQDRRIYEQYF
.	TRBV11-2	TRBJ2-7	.	TGTGCCAGCAGCTTACCAAGGACGGGAGACACCTACGAGCAGTACTTC	CASSLPRTGDTYEQYF
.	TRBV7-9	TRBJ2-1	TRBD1	TGTGCCAGCAGCGCACTCGGCCGGGACAGGGAATTCCAGTTCTTC	CASSALGRDREFQFF
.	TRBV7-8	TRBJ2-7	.	TGTGCCAGCAGCCTCCGCCCACGGGGGACTGACGAGCAGTACTTC	CASSLRPRGTDEQYF
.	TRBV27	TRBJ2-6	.	TGTGCCAGGTACAGGTCCTCTGGGGCCAACGTCCTGACTTTC	CARYRSSGANVLTF
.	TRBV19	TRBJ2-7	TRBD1	TGTGCCAGTAGTATGGAGACAGGGGGCGACGAGCAGTACTTC	CASSMETGGDEQYF
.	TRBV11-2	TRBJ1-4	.	TGTGCCAGCAGCTTATTCAGCAGGGTCAATGAAAAACTGTTTTTT	CASSLFSRVNEKLFF
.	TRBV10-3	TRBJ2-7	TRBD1	TGTGCCATCAGTGAAAAGGGACAGGGAATCTACGAGCAGTACTTC	CAISEKGQGIYEQYF
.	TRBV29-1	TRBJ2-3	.	TGCAGCGTTGGGCGGGATACGCAGTATTTT	CSVGRDTQYF
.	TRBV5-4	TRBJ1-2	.	TGTGCCAGCAGCTTGGGCGGGGCCGGCTATGGCTACACCTTC	CASSLGGAGYGYTF
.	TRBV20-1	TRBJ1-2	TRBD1	TGCAGTGCTGGACAGGAGTATGGCTACACCTTC	CSAGQEYGYTF
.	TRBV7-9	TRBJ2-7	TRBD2	TGTGCCAGCAGCCCTATGACTAGCGGGGGGGTAGGAGGTGGTTACGAGCAGTACTTC	CASSPMTSGGVGGGYEQYF
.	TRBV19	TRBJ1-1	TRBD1	TGTGCCACTCAGCCGGGACAGGGAACCCCTGAAGCTTTCTTT	CATQPGQGTPEAFF
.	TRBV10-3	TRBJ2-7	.	TGTGCCATCAGTGGGCGGGACAGACAATACGAGCAGTACTTC	CAISGRDRQYEQYF
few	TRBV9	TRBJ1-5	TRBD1	TGTGCCAGCAGCTCGGGGACAGTCAATCAGCCCCAGCATTTT	CASSSGTVNQPQHF
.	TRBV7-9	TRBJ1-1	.	TGTGCCAGCAGCCTACAGCTCACTGAAGCTTTCTTT	CASSLQLTEAFF
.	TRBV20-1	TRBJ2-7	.	TGCAGTGCAGGACAGTTTTACGAGCAGTACTTC	CSAGQFYEQYF
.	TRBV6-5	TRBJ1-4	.	TGTGCCAGCAGACCGGGACTAACAGCTGAAAAACTGTTTTTT	CASRPGLTAEKLFF
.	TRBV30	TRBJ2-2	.	TGTGCCTGGAGTTACGGTCGGGCCGGGGAGCTGTTTTTT	CAWSYGRAGELFF
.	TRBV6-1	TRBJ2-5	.	TGTGCCAGCAGTGAGTTGGCAGTCCAAGAGACCCAGTACTTC	CASSELAVQETQYF
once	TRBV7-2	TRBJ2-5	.	TGTGCCAGCAGCTTAGGGGGCCCCGTGGCCCAGTACTTC	CASSLGGPVAQYF